One and the same sample provided the 30 T cell receptor beta chains below, sequenced in a study of blood T cells in healthy people across ages. Sample-barcoded 5' priming and a J-beta primer mix drove a second PCR of 7 to 11 cycles. Using its own MiXCR run on the 5' RACE reads, TCRdb lists one record per CDR3 protein. The sample has approximately 700,000 distinct CDR3 sequences, roughly 30% seen once. Sequencing was done on a sample of blood. The receptors derive from a woman aged 80 or older in good health.

This clonotype was counted many times. The rearrangement links TRBV15 to TRBJ1-6, with TRBD1 identical over 9 bases. The V segment lost 4 bases and the J segment 9 bases; nucleotides outside the gene matches: 7. CDR3 length: 15 amino acids. CDR1 and CDR2 from the germline V gene are LNHNV and YYDKDF (reference sequence). The CDR3 DNA is TGTGCCACCAGCACGACAGGGGGGTCGGGTTCACCCCTCCACTTT. Amino acid sequence: CATSTTGGSGSPLHF. Full variable domain (rest looked up from reference TRBV15 and TRBJ1-6): DAMVIQNPRYQVTQFGKPVTLSCSQTLNHNVMYWYQQKSSQAPKLLFHYYDKDFNNEADTPDNFQSRRPNTSFCFLDIRSPGLGDTAMYLCATSTTGGSGSPLHFGNGTRLTVT.

This clonotype came up many times. This chain uses TRBV7-2 with TRBJ1-4; 9 nucleotides align to TRBD1. Germline values: CDR1 SGHTA, CDR2 FQGNSA. This CDR3 contains 14 residues. Germline trimming cut 4 bases from V and 7 bases from J; bases unmatched to any gene: 4. The CDR3 is CASSYRDRVEKLFF. In nucleotides, the CDR3 is TGTGCCAGCAGCTACCGGGACAGGGTTGAAAAACTGTTTTTT.

The CDR3 region has the DNA TGCGCCAGCAGCTTGGGGGCTACCTTCGAGCAGTACTTC. It encodes CASSLGATFEQYF. The chain uses TRBV5-1 and TRBJ2-7, with unresolved D. The V gene lost 0 bases and the J gene lost 6 bases, with 10 bases spanning the gap. Germline-derived CDR1 and CDR2 are SGHRS and YFSETQ. The CDR3 is 13 residues long.

The chain links TRBV7-3 to TRBJ2-1, with 8 bases aligning to TRBD1. The CDR3 covers 13 residues. The germline CDR1 and CDR2 sequences are SGHTA and FQGTGA. The trim removed 1 base at V and 12 bases at J, leaving 5 bases unmatched. CDR3 DNA sequence: TGTGCCAGCAGCTTAAAAACAGGGGGTCCGCAGTTCTTC. Amino acids: CASSLKTGGPQFF. The full variable domain, its missing parts supplied by reference TRBV7-3 and TRBJ2-1, is GAGVSQTPSNKVTEKGKYVELRCDPISGHTALYWYRQSLGQGPEFLIYFQGTGAADDSGLPNDRFFAVRPEGSVSTLKIQRTERGDSAVYLCASSLKTGGPQFFGPGTRLTVL.

The genes are TRBV7-6 and TRBJ2-2; 8 nucleotides agree with TRBD2. V gave up 7 bases and J gave up 3 bases; unmatched junction bases: 4. This CDR3 contains 14 residues. The V gene's germline CDR1 is SGHVS and CDR2 FNYEAQ. The CDR3 coding sequence is TGTGCCAGCACGGGACTAGTAGACACCGGGGAGCTGTTTTTT. Protein: CASTGLVDTGELFF.

This clonotype has a count of ten or more. The rearrangement uses TRBV5-1 and TRBJ2-3; D gene unclear. The CDR3 has 13 residues. Germline assignment: CDR1 SGHRS and CDR2 YFSETQ. The ends were cut back, 1 base at V and 6 bases at J, with 9 bases in the middle. The DNA of the CDR3 is TGCGCCAGCAGCTTGTCCAGTAGCGATACGCAGTATTTT. Amino acid sequence: CASSLSSSDTQYF. Full variable domain (rest looked up from reference TRBV5-1 and TRBJ2-3): KAGVTQTPRYLIKTRGQQVTLSCSPISGHRSVSWYQQTPGQGLQFLFEYFSETQRNKGNFPGRFSGRQFSNSRSEMNVSTLELGDSALYLCASSLSSSDTQYFGPGTRLTVL.

In the case of this clonotype: A read error may account for a junction end that differs from germline. The chain is built from TRBV5-1 and TRBJ2-5; 9 positions agree with TRBD1. This CDR3 has 15 amino acids. CDR1 is SGHRS and CDR2 is YFSETQ in the germline V gene. CDR3 region: CAGSPGTGPANEQYF. In DNA, the CDR3 is TGCGCCGGCAGCCCTGGGACAGGGCCTGCTAATGAGCAGTACTTC.

The rearrangement joins TRBV19 to TRBJ2-7; D not resolved. From germline, CDR1 is LNHDA and CDR2 SQIVND (reference sequence). There are 14 residues in the CDR3. Trimming removed 6 bases at V and 2 bases at J, with 14 bases between. This CDR3 reads CASSPDGGAYEQYF. In DNA form, the CDR3 reads TGTGCCAGTAGCCCCGATGGCGGAGCCTACGAGCAGTACTTC.

This rearrangement joins TRBV5-6 to TRBJ1-1; no clear D. Germline CDR1 SGHDT, CDR2 YYEEEE. The CDR3 runs to 14 residues. CDR3 region: CTSSPLGRNTEAFF. The CDR3 coding sequence is TGTACTAGCAGCCCCCTGGGAAGGAACACTGAAGCTTTCTTT.

This clonotype was detected ten times or more. The gene calls are TRBV20-1 and TRBJ2-3; 8 nucleotides line up with TRBD2. Losses at the gene ends were 5 bases for V and 1 base for J; bases not matched to a gene: 5. The CDR3 totals 14 residues. Germline CDR1 is DFQATT and CDR2 is SNEGSKA (reference sequence). CDR3 sequence reads: CSAQSGGGTDTQYF. DNA for the CDR3: TGCAGTGCTCAGAGCGGGGGAGGCACAGATACGCAGTATTTT.

Comments on this clonotype: A much larger clone differs from this one at a single base, so this may be a read error. The chain joins TRBV20-1 to TRBJ2-1, with D hard to call. From germline, CDR1 is DFQATT and CDR2 SNEGSKA (reference sequence). Trimming took 1 base from V and 6 from J, leaving 13 bases between them. The CDR3 runs 14 residues. This chain's CDR3 is CSARASLASNEQFF. DNA of the CDR3: TGCAGTGCTAGAGCCTCCTTAGCTAGCAATGAGCAGTTCTTC.

This clonotype has just a few counts. The V and J genes are TRBV30 and TRBJ2-3; the D gene could be TRBD1 or TRBD2 (5 bases each). Germline V lookup: CDR1 GTSNPN, CDR2 SVGIG (reference sequence). This CDR3 is 15 amino acids long. Trimming left V 3 bases short and J 2 bases short, with 15 bases between. The CDR3 reads CAWSRPAGTTDTQYF. In DNA, the CDR3 is TGTGCCTGGAGCCGCCCGGCAGGGACCACAGATACGCAGTATTTT.

This clonotype was seen only a few times. The CDR3 DNA reads TGTGCCAGCAGAGAGGGTGGGCCATCTAATGAGCAGTACTTC. Protein sequence: CASREGGPSNEQYF. V and J are TRBV6-6 and TRBJ2-7; TRBD2 might be the D (5 bases). The CDR3 sequence is 14 residues long. The germline CDR1 and CDR2 sequences are MNHNY and SVGAGI (reference sequence). Trimming removed 6 bases from V and 7 bases from J, with 19 bases in between.

This clonotype was seen repeatedly, ten times or more. The chain is built from TRBV12-3 or TRBV12-4 and TRBJ1-2; D not resolved. V was cut by 3 bases and J by 6 bases, with 5 bases left in between. The CDR3 is made up of 11 amino acids. The CDR3 DNA reads TGTGCCAGCAGTTTGTGGAATGGCTACACCTTC. Its protein product is CASSLWNGYTF.

CDR3: CAISGGQGLETQYF. The CDR3 nucleotides are TGTGCCATCAGCGGAGGACAGGGGTTAGAGACCCAGTACTTC. This sequence joins TRBV10-3 and TRBJ2-5; 9 bases map to TRBD1. Germline loops: CDR1 ENHRY, CDR2 SYGVKD. With 6 bases clipped from V and 4 bases from J, the junction kept 6 bases outside the gene matches. The CDR3 consists of 14 residues.

This clonotype was observed at least ten times. The chain uses TRBV7-9 and TRBJ2-7; 8 bases match TRBD1. The CDR3 length is 15 residues. Germline CDR1 is SEHNR and CDR2 is FQNEAQ (reference sequence). The V segment lost 2 bases and the J segment 2 bases; nucleotides outside the gene matches: 5. CDR3: CASSLNRGVPYEQYF. DNA for the CDR3: TGTGCCAGCAGCTTAAACAGGGGGGTTCCCTACGAGCAGTACTTC.

Remarks on this clonotype: A read error may account for a junction end that differs from germline. The genes are TRBV20-1 and TRBJ1-6; D is ambiguous. This CDR3 has 16 residues. Germline V gene sequence: CDR1 DFQATT, CDR2 SNEGSKA (reference sequence). The DNA of the CDR3 is TGCAGTGCACCAAAAACGCACGGGGTGGAGAATTCACCCCGCCACTTT. It codes for CSAPKTHGVENSPRHF.

This clonotype was observed at least ten times. The gene calls are TRBV29-1 and TRBJ1-3, with a possible D match to TRBD1 (5 bases). This CDR3 has 13 amino acids. The germline CDR1 and CDR2 sequences are SQVTM and ANQGSEA. The V and J ends lost 7 bases and 4 bases respectively, with 14 bases between them. The CDR3 nucleotides are TGCAGCGCCCGGACACTTTCAGGAAACACCATATATTTT. This gives the protein CSARTLSGNTIYF.

This clonotype occurred many times. V is TRBV20-1 and J is TRBJ2-3, with 8 bases aligning to TRBD1. The germline V gene encodes CDR1 DFQATT and CDR2 SNEGSKA (reference sequence). CDR3 size: 15 residues. V lost 6 bases, J lost 4 bases, and 12 bases stayed unmatched. CDR3 nucleotide sequence: TGCAGTGCCCCCGGACAGGGCAGTGGCCCAGATACGCAGTATTTT. Translation gives CSAPGQGSGPDTQYF.

This clonotype occurred many times. The rearrangement joins TRBV6-1 to TRBJ2-6; the D is unclear. This CDR3 region has 14 residues. The V and J ends lost 8 bases and 4 bases respectively, with 12 bases between them. The germline V gene encodes CDR1 MNHNS and CDR2 SASEGT. Written as DNA, the CDR3 is TGTGCCAGCGGGTCGGGCTCGGGGGCCAACGTCCTGACTTTC. Translated: CASGSGSGANVLTF.

At least ten counts were recorded for this clonotype. The chain links TRBV12-3 or TRBV12-4 to TRBJ2-7; no firm D call. CDR3 length: 12 amino acids. Between the trimmed V and J ends, which lost 8 bases and 3 bases, there was a span of 11 bases. The CDR3 region has the DNA TGTGCCAGCCTCCGTGCCGGCTACGAGCAGTACTTC. Protein sequence: CASLRAGYEQYF.

This clonotype was recorded many times. The gene calls are TRBV5-1 and TRBJ2-1, with no clear D. V lost 1 base to trimming and J lost 7 bases, with 6 bases between them. Germline V gene lookup returns CDR1 SGHRS and CDR2 YFSETQ. This CDR3 contains 12 residues. The CDR3 spells CASSLSGNEQFF. Here the CDR3 DNA reads TGCGCCAGCAGCTTGTCCGGAAATGAGCAGTTCTTC.

The genes are TRBV5-5 and TRBJ1-1; D not resolved. Per the germline V gene, CDR1 is SGHKS and CDR2 is YYEKEE (reference sequence). CDR3 length: 13 amino acids. V lost 3 bases to trimming and J lost 0 bases, with 6 bases between them. The CDR3 DNA follows: TGTGCCAGCAGCTCGATTGTGAACACTGAAGCTTTCTTT. As protein: CASSSIVNTEAFF.

The V call is TRBV5-1, the J call TRBJ2-5, with D perhaps matching TRBD2 (5 bases). Germline CDR1 SGHRS, CDR2 YFSETQ. The CDR3 has 14 residues. Trimming removed 1 base at V and 11 bases at J, with 18 bases between. The CDR3 reads CASSLLRSRGEQYF. CDR3 bases: TGCGCCAGCAGCTTGCTGCGCTCTCGGGGTGAGCAGTACTTC.

The chain links TRBV20-1 to TRBJ2-3; 15 bases are a match to TRBD2. The germline V gene has CDR1 DFQATT and CDR2 SNEGSKA (reference sequence). The V segment lost 1 base and the J segment 1 base; nucleotides outside the gene matches: 6. The CDR3 is 18 residues long. The CDR3 here is CSARAGTSGRWGTDTQYF. CDR3 nucleotide sequence: TGCAGTGCTAGAGCCGGGACTAGCGGGAGGTGGGGCACAGATACGCAGTATTTT.

This clonotype was seen a handful of times. The chain is built from TRBV5-1 and TRBJ1-4, with D uncertain. V was cut by 0 bases and J by 5 bases, with 8 bases left in between. Germline CDR1 SGHRS, CDR2 YFSETQ. The CDR3 spans 14 residues. CDR3 amino acids: CASSLESRNEKLFF. As DNA, the CDR3 is TGCGCCAGCAGCTTGGAATCCAGGAATGAAAAACTGTTTTTT.

This clonotype has a count of ten or more. This chain connects TRBV20-1 to TRBJ1-5; 7 positions match TRBD1. V was pared by 5 bases and J by 0 bases, with 7 bases of the junction left unmatched. This CDR3 is built from 15 residues. Germline V gives CDR1 DFQATT, CDR2 SNEGSKA (reference sequence). The CDR3 DNA reads as TGCAGTGCTCCCCGACAGGGACCTAGCAATCAGCCCCAGCATTTT. It specifies CSAPRQGPSNQPQHF.

This clonotype appeared a single time. The chain recombines TRBV7-2 with TRBJ2-5; D may be TRBD2 (6 bases). CDR3 length: 16 residues. Trimming pared 1 base from V and 1 base from J, leaving 13 bases between. CDR1 is SGHTA, CDR2 FQGNSA, per germline. The CDR3 nucleotides read TGTGCCAGCAGCTTAGGAAGCGGGCGGACCCAAGAGACCCAGTACTTC. It codes for CASSLGSGRTQETQYF.

Turning to this clonotype: A much larger clone differs by one base, so this may be a read error. The V and J genes are TRBV6-6 and TRBJ2-3, with 7 nucleotides matching TRBD1. V shed 7 bases, J shed 6 bases, and the junction held 19 bases outside the gene matches. Germline CDR1 MNHNY, CDR2 SVGAGI (reference sequence). This CDR3 has 17 amino acids. The CDR3 loop is CASTNRFDRVLWDTQYF. CDR3 bases: TGTGCCAGCACCAACAGATTCGACAGGGTCCTTTGGGATACGCAGTATTTT.

In this sample, this clonotype turned up many times. The chain joins TRBV4-2 to TRBJ2-7, with D unclear. CDR1 LGHNA and CDR2 YNFKEQ come from the germline V gene. The CDR3 is made up of 16 amino acids. V was cut by 0 bases and J by 3 bases, with 15 bases left in between. Here the CDR3 DNA reads TGTGCCAGCAGCCAAGATAGGTCAGGCCGCTACTACGAGCAGTACTTC. It specifies CASSQDRSGRYYEQYF.